These 4 T cell receptor beta chains were all obtained from the same sample, sequenced in a study of blood T cell repertoires in COVID-19. Clones were read by immunoSEQ multiplex PCR, and TCRdb kept only the in-frame ones, dropping some. The sample yields fewer than 200,000 clones, roughly 80% seen once. Material: PBMCs or T cells enriched from blood (not recorded which). The receptors come from a woman aged 45-65 years who had recovered from COVID-19.

This clone was counted only a few times. The chain links TRBV28 to TRBJ1-2; the D is unclear. V was cut by 4 bases and J by 2 bases, with 14 bases left in between. Germline V gene sequence: CDR1 MDHEN, CDR2 SYDVKM. The CDR3 sequence is 15 residues long. CDR3 in amino acids: CASSSSASHNYGYTF. CDR3 coding DNA: TGTGCCAGCAGTTCTTCCGCATCACACAACTATGGCTACACCTTC.

This sequence joins TRBV5-1 and TRBJ1-3; the D gene is possibly TRBD1 (5 bases). The germline gives CDR1 SGHRS, CDR2 YFSETQ. V was pared by 2 bases and J by 2 bases, with 17 bases between. The CDR3 consists of 17 residues. The CDR3 sequence is CASSFADAGQTGNTIYF. CDR3 DNA sequence: TGCGCCAGCAGCTTTGCGGACGCAGGGCAAACTGGAAACACCATATATTTT.

This chain joins TRBV19 and TRBJ1-6, with TRBD1 matching over 7 bases. Germline loops: CDR1 LNHDA, CDR2 SQIVND (reference sequence). CDR3 length equals 17 residues. V shed 5 bases and J 0 bases; nucleotides not matched to a gene: 7. The CDR3 DNA reads TGTGCCAGTAGTGAGAGGACAGGAACCTCCTATAATTCACCCCTCCACTTT. Its protein is CASSERTGTSYNSPLHF. Looking up the rest from reference TRBV19 and TRBJ1-6 gives the full variable domain: DGGITQSPKYLFRKEGQNVTLSCEQNLNHDAMYWYRQDPGQGLRLIYYSQIVNDFQKGDIAEGYSVSREKKESFPLTVTSAQKNPTAFYLCASSERTGTSYNSPLHFGNGTRLTVT.

This rearrangement joins TRBV7-6 to TRBJ2-1, with TRBD1 identical over 11 bases. V lost 2 bases to trimming and J lost 7 bases; unmatched junction nucleotides: 4. CDR1 and CDR2 from the germline V gene are SGHVS and FNYEAQ. This CDR3 is 15 amino acids long. The CDR3 reads CASSLRDRGLNEQFF. Here the CDR3 DNA reads TGTGCCAGCAGCTTAAGGGACAGGGGGTTGAATGAGCAGTTCTTC.